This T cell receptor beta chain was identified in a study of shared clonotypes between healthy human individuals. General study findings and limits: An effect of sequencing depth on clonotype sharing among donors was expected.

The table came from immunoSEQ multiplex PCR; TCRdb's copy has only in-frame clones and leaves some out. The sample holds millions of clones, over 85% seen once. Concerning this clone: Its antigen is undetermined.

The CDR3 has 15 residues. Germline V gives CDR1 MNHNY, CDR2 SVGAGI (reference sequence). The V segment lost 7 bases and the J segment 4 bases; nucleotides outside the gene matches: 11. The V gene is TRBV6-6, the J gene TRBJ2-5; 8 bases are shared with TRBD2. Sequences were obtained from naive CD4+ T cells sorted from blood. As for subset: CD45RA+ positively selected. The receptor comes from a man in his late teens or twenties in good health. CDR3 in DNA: TGTGCCAGCAAATATGCCGGGGGGGGCATAGAGACCCAGTACTTC. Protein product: CASKYAGGGIETQYF.